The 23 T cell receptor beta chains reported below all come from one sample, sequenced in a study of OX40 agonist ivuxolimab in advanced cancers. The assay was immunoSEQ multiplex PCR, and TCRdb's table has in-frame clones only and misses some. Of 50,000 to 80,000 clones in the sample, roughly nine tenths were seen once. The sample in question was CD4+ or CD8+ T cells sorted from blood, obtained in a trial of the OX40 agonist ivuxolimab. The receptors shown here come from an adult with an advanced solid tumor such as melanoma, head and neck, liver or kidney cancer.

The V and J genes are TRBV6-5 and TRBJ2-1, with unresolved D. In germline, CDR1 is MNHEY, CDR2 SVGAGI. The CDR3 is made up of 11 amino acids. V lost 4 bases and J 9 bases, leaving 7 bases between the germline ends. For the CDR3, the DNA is TGTGCCAGCAGTTTAGGGATTGAGCAGTTCTTC. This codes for CASSLGIEQFF.

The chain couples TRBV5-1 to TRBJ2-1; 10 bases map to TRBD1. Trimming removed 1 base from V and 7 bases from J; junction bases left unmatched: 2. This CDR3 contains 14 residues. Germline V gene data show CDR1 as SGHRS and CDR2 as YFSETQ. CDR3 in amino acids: CASSLRDRGNEQFF. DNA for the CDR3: TGCGCCAGCAGCTTGCGGGACAGGGGAAATGAGCAGTTCTTC. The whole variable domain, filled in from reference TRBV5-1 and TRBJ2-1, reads KAGVTQTPRYLIKTRGQQVTLSCSPISGHRSVSWYQQTPGQGLQFLFEYFSETQRNKGNFPGRFSGRQFSNSRSEMNVSTLELGDSALYLCASSLRDRGNEQFFGPGTRLTVL.

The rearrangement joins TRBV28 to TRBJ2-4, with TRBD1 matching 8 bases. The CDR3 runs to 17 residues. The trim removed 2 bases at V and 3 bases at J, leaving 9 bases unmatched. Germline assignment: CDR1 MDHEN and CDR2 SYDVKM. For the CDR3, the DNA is TGTGCCAGCAGTTTAAGGGTAGGACAGGGCCTCAAAAACATTCAGTACTTC. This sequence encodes CASSLRVGQGLKNIQYF. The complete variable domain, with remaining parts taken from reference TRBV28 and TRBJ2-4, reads DVKVTQSSRYLVKRTGEKVFLECVQDMDHENMFWYRQDPGLGLRLIYFSYDVKMKEKGDIPEGYSVSREKKERFSLILESASTNQTSMYLCASSLRVGQGLKNIQYFGAGTRLSVL.

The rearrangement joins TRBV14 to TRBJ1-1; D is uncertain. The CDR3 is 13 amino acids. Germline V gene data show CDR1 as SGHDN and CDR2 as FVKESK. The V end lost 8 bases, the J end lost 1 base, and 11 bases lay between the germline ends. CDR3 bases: TGTGCCAGCTCCCGAAAGGAGAACACTGAAGCTTTCTTT. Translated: CASSRKENTEAFF.

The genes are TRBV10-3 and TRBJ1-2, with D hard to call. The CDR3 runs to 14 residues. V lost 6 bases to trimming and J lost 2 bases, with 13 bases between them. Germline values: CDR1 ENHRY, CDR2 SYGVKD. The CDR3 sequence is CAIRTLGHNYGYTF. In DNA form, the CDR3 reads TGTGCCATCAGGACCCTAGGGCACAACTATGGCTACACCTTC.

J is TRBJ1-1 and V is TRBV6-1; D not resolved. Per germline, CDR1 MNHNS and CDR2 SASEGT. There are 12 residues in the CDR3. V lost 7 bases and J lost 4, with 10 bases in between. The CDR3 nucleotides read TGTGCCAGCATTATAGGTTCCACTGAAGCTTTCTTT. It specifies CASIIGSTEAFF.

In nucleotides, the CDR3 is TGTGCCAGCAGCAAAGCTAGAGGGACGACTGAAGCTTTCTTT. Protein product: CASSKARGTTEAFF. This rearrangement joins TRBV21-1 to TRBJ1-1. TRBV21-1 is deemed a pseudogene. CDR3 length: 14 residues.

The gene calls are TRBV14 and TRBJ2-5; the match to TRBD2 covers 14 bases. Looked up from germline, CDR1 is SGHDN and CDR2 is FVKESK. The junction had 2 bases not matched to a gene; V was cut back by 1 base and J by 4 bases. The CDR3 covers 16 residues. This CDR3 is CASSQVGLAGVETQYF. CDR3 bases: TGTGCCAGCAGCCAAGTGGGACTAGCGGGAGTAGAGACCCAGTACTTC.

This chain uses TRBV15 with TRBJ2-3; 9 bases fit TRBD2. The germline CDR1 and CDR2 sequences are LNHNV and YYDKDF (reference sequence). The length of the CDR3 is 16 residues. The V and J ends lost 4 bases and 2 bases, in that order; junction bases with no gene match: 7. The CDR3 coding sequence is TGTGCCACCAGCACCAGAAGCGGGAGGCTCACAGATACGCAGTATTTT. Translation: CATSTRSGRLTDTQYF. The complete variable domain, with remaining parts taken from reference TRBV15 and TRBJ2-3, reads DAMVIQNPRYQVTQFGKPVTLSCSQTLNHNVMYWYQQKSSQAPKLLFHYYDKDFNNEADTPDNFQSRRPNTSFCFLDIRSPGLGDTAMYLCATSTRSGRLTDTQYFGPGTRLTVL.

The CDR3 nucleotides are TGTGCCAGCAGCTATGCGTACCGGGCAGATACGCAGTATTTT. It codes for CASSYAYRADTQYF. The chain recombines TRBV5-4 with TRBJ2-3, with D unclear. Germline CDR1 reads SGHNT; CDR2 reads YYREEE (reference sequence). V lost 3 bases to trimming and J lost 4 bases, with 12 bases between them. CDR3 length equals 14 residues.

The CDR3 region is CASSLAGGYEQFF. In DNA, the CDR3 is TGCGCCAGCTCCCTAGCGGGAGGATATGAGCAGTTCTTC. The chain joins TRBV10-2 to TRBJ2-1; 11 positions match TRBD2. The CDR3 has 13 amino acids. Germline CDR1 and CDR2: WSHSY and SAAADI. J gave up 8 bases and V 8 bases, and 5 bases lay outside the gene matches.

The CDR3 is CASSLALTGGTQYF. Here the CDR3 DNA reads TGCGCCAGCAGCTTGGCCTTGACAGGGGGGACCCAGTACTTC. The chain carries TRBV5-1 and TRBJ2-5; the match to TRBD1 covers 9 bases. V was clipped by 0 bases and J by 7 bases; unmatched bases: 4. Germline lookup yields CDR1 SGHRS and CDR2 YFSETQ. This CDR3 spans 14 amino acids.

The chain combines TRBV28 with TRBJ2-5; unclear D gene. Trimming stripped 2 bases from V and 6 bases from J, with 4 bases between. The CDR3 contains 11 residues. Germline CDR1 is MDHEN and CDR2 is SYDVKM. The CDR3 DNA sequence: TGTGCCAGCAGTTTACTAAAGACCCAGTACTTC. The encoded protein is CASSLLKTQYF.

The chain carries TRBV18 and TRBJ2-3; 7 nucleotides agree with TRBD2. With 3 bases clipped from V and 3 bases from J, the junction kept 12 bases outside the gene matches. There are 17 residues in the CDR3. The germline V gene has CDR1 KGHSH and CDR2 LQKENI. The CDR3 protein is CASSPYTSARGTDTQYF. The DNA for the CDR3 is TGTGCCAGCTCACCCTACACTAGCGCGAGAGGGACAGATACGCAGTATTTT.

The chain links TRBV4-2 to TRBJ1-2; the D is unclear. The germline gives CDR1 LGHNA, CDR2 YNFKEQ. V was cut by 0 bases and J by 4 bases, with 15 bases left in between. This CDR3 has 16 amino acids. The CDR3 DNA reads TGTGCCAGCAGCCAAGATCGGACTAGTGCTTTCTATGGCTACACCTTC. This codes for CASSQDRTSAFYGYTF.

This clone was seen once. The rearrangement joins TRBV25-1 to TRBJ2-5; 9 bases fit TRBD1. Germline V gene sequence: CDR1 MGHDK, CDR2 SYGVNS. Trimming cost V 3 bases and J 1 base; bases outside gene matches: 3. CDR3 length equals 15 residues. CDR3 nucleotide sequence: TGTGCCAGCAGTGAGAACAGGGGGCTCCAAGAGACCCAGTACTTC. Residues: CASSENRGLQETQYF.

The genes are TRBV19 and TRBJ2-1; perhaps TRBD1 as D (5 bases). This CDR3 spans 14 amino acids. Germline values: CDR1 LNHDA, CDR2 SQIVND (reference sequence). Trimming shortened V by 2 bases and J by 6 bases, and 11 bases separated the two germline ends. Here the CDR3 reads CASSITRGSNEQFF. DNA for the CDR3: TGTGCCAGTAGTATAACAAGGGGAAGCAATGAGCAGTTCTTC.

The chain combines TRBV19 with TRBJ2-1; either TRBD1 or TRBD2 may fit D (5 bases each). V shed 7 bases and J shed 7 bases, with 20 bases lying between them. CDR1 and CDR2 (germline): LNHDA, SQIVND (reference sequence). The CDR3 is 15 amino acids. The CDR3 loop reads CASNHQGPRQNEQFF. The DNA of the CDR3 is TGTGCCAGTAACCACCAGGGACCACGGCAGAATGAGCAGTTCTTC.

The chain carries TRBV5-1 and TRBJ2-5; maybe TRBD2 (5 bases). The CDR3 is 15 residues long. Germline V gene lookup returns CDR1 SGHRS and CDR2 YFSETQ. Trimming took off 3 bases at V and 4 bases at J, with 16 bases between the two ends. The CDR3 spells CASSSSGDRTETQYF. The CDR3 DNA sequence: TGCGCCAGCAGCTCCTCCGGGGATCGAACAGAGACCCAGTACTTC.

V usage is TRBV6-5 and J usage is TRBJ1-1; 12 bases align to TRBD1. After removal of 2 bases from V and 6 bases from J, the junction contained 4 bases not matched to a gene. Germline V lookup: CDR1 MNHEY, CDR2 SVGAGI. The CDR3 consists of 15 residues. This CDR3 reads CASSYGDRGLPEAFF. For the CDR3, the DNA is TGTGCCAGCAGTTACGGGGACAGGGGGCTCCCTGAAGCTTTCTTT.

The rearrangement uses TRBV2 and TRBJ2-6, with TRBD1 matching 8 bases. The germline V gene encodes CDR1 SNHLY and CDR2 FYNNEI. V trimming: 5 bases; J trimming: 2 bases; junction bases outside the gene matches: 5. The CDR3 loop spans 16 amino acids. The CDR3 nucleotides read TGTGCCAGCAGTATGACAGGGGATCCTGGGGCCAACGTCCTGACTTTC. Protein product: CASSMTGDPGANVLTF.

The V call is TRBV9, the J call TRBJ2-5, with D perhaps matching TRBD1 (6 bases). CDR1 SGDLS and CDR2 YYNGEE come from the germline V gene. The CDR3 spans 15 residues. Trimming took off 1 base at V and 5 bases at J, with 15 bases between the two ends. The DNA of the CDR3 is TGTGCCAGCAGCGTATATATGGGGGCTCAGGAGACCCAGTACTTC. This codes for CASSVYMGAQETQYF.

CDR3 sequence reads: CASTPTGRTGNTIYF. As DNA, the CDR3 is TGTGCCAGCACCCCCACAGGGAGAACTGGAAACACCATATATTTT. The rearrangement links TRBV6-1 to TRBJ1-3, with a weak D call TRBD1 (6 bases). Trimming pared 7 bases from V and 2 bases from J, leaving 15 bases between. CDR3 length equals 15 residues. Germline V gives CDR1 MNHNS, CDR2 SASEGT.